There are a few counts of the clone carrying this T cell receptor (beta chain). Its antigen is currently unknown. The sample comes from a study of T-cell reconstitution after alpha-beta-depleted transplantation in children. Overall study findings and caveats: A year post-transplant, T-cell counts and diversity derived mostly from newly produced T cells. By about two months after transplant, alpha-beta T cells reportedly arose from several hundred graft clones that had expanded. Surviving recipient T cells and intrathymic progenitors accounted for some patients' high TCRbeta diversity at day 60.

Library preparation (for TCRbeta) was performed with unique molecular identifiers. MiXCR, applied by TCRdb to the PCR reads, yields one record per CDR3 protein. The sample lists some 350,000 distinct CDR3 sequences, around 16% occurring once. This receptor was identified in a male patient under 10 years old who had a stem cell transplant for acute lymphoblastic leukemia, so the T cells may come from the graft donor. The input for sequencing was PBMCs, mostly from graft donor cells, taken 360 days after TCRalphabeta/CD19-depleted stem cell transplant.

This chain's CDR3 is CASSSLAHQRDTQYF. CDR3 DNA: TGTGCCAGCAGTTCTCTAGCGCATCAGAGGGATACGCAGTATTTT. The chain joins TRBV28 to TRBJ2-3; a weak D match, TRBD2 (6 bases). Germline CDR1 MDHEN, CDR2 SYDVKM. Trimming stripped 4 bases from V and 6 bases from J, with 17 bases between. The CDR3 extends over 15 amino acids.